Shown below are 5 T cell receptor beta chains from a single sample sequenced in a study of T cells after yellow fever vaccination (dated by TCRdb to the late 2010s). The protocol used for the library was 5' RACE. The sequencer was an Illumina HiSeq 2500. TCRdb reworked the public reads: Q25 trimming with fastp, MiXCR clone assembly, productive beta chains retained. Rows with a matching CDR3 protein are joined into one entry that keeps the most common DNA and genes. Within this sample are almost 600,000 distinct CDR3 sequences, with roughly 14% of them counted one time only. More than 12% of the sample is in the top ten clones. The sample's treatment or condition label, decoded: live attenuated yellow fever vaccine strain. The input for sequencing was PBMCs, taken on the day of the yellow fever booster vaccination. The receptors shown here come from a man between 25 and 39 years old who received the YFV17D yellow fever vaccine.

The V gene is TRBV7-3, the J gene TRBJ2-1; 13 bases are a match to TRBD2. Trimming cost V 4 bases and J 8 bases; bases outside gene matches: 8. Germline CDR1 reads SGHTA; CDR2 reads FQGTGA. This CDR3 has 16 residues. CDR3 region: CASSSGLAGVTDEQFF. CDR3 nucleotides: TGTGCCAGCAGCTCCGGACTAGCGGGAGTAACCGATGAGCAGTTCTTC.

The sample holds a few counts of this clonotype. The CDR3 here is CASSQWEQAAGYTF. In DNA form, the CDR3 reads TGCGCCAGCAGCCAGTGGGAACAGGCGGCCGGCTACACCTTC. This chain uses TRBV4-1 with TRBJ1-2; D perhaps matches TRBD1 (5 bases). The V gene lost 3 bases and the J gene lost 8 bases, with 16 bases spanning the gap. The CDR3 is 14 amino acids. The germline CDR1 and CDR2 sequences are MGHRA and YSYEKL.

The chain uses TRBV28 and TRBJ2-7; 8 bases align to TRBD1. The CDR3 totals 13 residues. Per the germline V gene, CDR1 is MDHEN and CDR2 is SYDVKM. The junction had 4 bases not matched to a gene; V was cut back by 6 bases and J by 3 bases. This CDR3 reads CASRTTGVYEQYF. CDR3 nucleotide sequence: TGTGCCAGCAGGACGACAGGGGTCTACGAGCAGTACTTC.

This clonotype came up a few times. The rearrangement joins TRBV7-2 to TRBJ2-1; 10 bases align to TRBD1. Trimming took 1 base from V and 9 from J; bases not matched to a gene: 3. The CDR3 consists of 14 residues. The germline gives CDR1 SGHTA, CDR2 FQGNSA. The CDR3 DNA sequence: TGTGCCAGCAGCTTAGAGACAGGGGGCAGTGAGCAGTTCTTC. This sequence encodes CASSLETGGSEQFF. The variable domain in full, completed from reference TRBV7-2 and TRBJ2-1, reads GAGVSQSPSNKVTEKGKDVELRCDPISGHTALYWYRQSLGQGLEFLIYFQGNSAPDKSGLPSDRFSAERTGGSVSTLTIQRTQQEDSAVYLCASSLETGGSEQFFGPGTRLTVL.

This clonotype showed up many times. The chain is built from TRBV5-5 and TRBJ2-5; tentatively, D is TRBD2 (5 bases). Trimming shortened V by 1 base and J by 4 bases, and 11 bases separated the two germline ends. The CDR3 has 14 amino acids. CDR1 and CDR2 from the germline V gene are SGHKS and YYEKEE (reference sequence). CDR3 nucleotide sequence: TGTGCCAGCAGCTTGACTAGGAGGTCAGAGACCCAGTACTTC. This encodes CASSLTRRSETQYF.